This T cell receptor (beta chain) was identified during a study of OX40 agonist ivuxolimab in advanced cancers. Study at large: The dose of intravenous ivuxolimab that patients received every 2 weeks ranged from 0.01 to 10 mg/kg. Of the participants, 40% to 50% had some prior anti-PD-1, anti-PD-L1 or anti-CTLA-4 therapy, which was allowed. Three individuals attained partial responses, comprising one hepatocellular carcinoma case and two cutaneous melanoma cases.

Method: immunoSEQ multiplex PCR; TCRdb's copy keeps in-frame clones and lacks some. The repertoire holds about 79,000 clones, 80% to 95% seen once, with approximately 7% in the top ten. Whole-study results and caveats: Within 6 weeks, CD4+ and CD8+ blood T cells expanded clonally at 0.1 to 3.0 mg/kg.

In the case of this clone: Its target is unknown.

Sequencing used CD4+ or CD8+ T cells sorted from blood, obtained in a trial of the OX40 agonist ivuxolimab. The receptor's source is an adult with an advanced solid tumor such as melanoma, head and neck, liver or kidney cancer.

The DNA of the CDR3 is TGCGCCAGCAGCCTGGGACTAGCGGGACCCGGGGAGCTGTTTTTT. It is translated as CASSLGLAGPGELFF. The chain joins TRBV5-1 to TRBJ2-2; 13 bases agree with TRBD2. CDR3 length: 15 residues. After removal of 4 bases from V and 6 bases from J, the junction contained 3 bases not matched to a gene. Germline V CDR1 and CDR2: SGHRS, YFSETQ.